This T cell receptor beta chain was obtained from a study of early T cells in non-severe SARS-CoV-2 infection. The length of the CDR3 is 13 residues. The V gene's germline CDR1 is MDHEN and CDR2 SYDVKM. V lost 5 bases and J 5 bases, leaving 9 bases between the germline ends. Unique molecular identifiers tagged individual cDNA molecules. One entry per CDR3 protein, called by TCRdb with MiXCR from the 5' RACE reads. The table records roughly 30,000 distinct CDR3 sequences, 5.7% of them present only once. In this sample, this clonotype turned up a few times. V usage is TRBV28 and J usage is TRBJ1-4; D is unresolved. The sequence was obtained from an adult who was a healthcare worker with PCR-confirmed SARS-CoV-2 infection or an uninfected control (not recorded which). Sequencing was performed on whole blood. CDR3 sequence: CASSTDQNEKLFF. In DNA, the CDR3 is TGTGCCAGCAGTACGGACCAGAATGAAAAACTGTTTTTT.